This T cell receptor beta chain is drawn from a study of blood T cell repertoires in COVID-19. Overall study: Samples taken during acute and convalescent COVID-19 were collected in the United States, Italy and Spain.

With V trimmed by 3 bases and J by 5 bases, 9 bases remained unmatched. The germline gives CDR1 SGDLS, CDR2 YYNGEE. This CDR3 has 16 residues. Generated by immunoSEQ multiplex PCR, the TCRdb table keeps only in-frame clones and is missing some. This table holds 250,000 or so clones, around nine tenths found once. V usage is TRBV9 and J usage is TRBJ2-5; TRBD2 matches at 11 bases. The source material was peripheral blood. The receptor comes from a man at least 80 years old with acute or convalescent COVID-19. The CDR3 nucleotides read TGTGCCAGCAGCGAGTTCCATAGCGGGGGGGTGGAGACCCAGTACTTC. Residues: CASSEFHSGGVETQYF.